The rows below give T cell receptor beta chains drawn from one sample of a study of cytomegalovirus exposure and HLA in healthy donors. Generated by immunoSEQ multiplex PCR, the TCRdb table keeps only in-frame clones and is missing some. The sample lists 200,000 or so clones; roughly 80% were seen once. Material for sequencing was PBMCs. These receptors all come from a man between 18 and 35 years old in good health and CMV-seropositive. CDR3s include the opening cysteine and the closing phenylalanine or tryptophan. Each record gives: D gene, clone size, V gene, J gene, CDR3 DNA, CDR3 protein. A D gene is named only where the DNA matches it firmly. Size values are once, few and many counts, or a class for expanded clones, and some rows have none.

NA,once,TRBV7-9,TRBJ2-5,TGTGCCAGCAGCCCCCAGTTGGGGCAGACCCAGTACTTC,CASSPQLGQTQYF
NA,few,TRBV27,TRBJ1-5,TGTGCCAGCAGTACAGGGATATGGGGCAATCAGCCCCAGCATTTT,CASSTGIWGNQPQHF
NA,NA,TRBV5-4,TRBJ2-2,TGTGCCAGCAGCTCTGGACACCAGAACACCGGGGAGCTGTTTTTT,CASSSGHQNTGELFF
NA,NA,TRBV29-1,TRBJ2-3,TGCAGCGTTGAGGGGGGGACAGGAGGTACAGATACGCAGTATTTT,CSVEGGTGGTDTQYF
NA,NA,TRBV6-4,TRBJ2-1,TGTGCCAGCAGTGACAAGGACAGCAATGAGCAGTTCTTC,CASSDKDSNEQFF
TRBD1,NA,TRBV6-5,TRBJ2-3,TGTGCCAGCACCGGACAGGGCACAGATACGCAGTATTTT,CASTGQGTDTQYF
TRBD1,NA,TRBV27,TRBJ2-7,TGTGCCAGCAGCCGGACAGGGGGCGTCTACGAGCAGTACTTC,CASSRTGGVYEQYF
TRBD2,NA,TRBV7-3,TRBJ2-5,TGTGCCAGCAGCCGGACTAGGGAAGAGACCCAGTACTTC,CASSRTREETQYF
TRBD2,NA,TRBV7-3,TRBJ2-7,TGTGCCAGCAGCATACTAGCGGGAGGGCCGAACGAGCAGTACTTC,CASSILAGGPNEQYF
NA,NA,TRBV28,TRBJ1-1,TGTGCCAGCAGTTTGACTAACACTGAAGCTTTCTTT,CASSLTNTEAFF
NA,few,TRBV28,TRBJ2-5,TGTGCCAGCAGTTTAATTGGGCAGGGATTATACCAAGAGACCCAGTACTTC,CASSLIGQGLYQETQYF
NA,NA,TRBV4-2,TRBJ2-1,TGTGCCAGCAGCCGAGAAATAGGACAAACGAGCTCCTACAATGAGCAGTTCTTC,CASSREIGQTSSYNEQFF
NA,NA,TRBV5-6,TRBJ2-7,TGTGCCAGCAGCCCGGGGACAACAACCTACGAGCAGTACTTC,CASSPGTTTYEQYF
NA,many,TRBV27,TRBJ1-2,TGTGCCAGCAGTTTATCGAAGGGACAACACTATGGCTACACCTTC,CASSLSKGQHYGYTF
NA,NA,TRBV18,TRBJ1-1,TGTGCCAGCTCACCGGCACAGGTGAACACTGAAGCTTTCTTT,CASSPAQVNTEAFF
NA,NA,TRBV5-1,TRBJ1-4,TGCGCCAGCAGCTTGGCCGGAAGGGGTTCTAATGAAAAACTGTTTTTT,CASSLAGRGSNEKLFF
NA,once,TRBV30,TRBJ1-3,TGTGCCTGGAGTAACCCCAGGGCTGGAAACACCATATATTTT,CAWSNPRAGNTIYF
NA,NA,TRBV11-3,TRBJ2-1,TGTGCCAGCAGCCTGTCAAATTGGAGAGCGCAGAATGAGCAGTTCTTC,CASSLSNWRAQNEQFF
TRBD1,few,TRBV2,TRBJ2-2,TGTGCCAGCCGGACAGGGCTCACCGGGGAGCTGTTTTTT,CASRTGLTGELFF
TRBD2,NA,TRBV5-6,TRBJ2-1,TGTGCCAGCAGCTTCCGGCGGGGGTTAGGGGATGAGCAGTTCTTC,CASSFRRGLGDEQFF
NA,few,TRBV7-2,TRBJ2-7,TGTGCCAGCAGCCCGGCCGGGATTAACCACGAGCAGTACTTC,CASSPAGINHEQYF
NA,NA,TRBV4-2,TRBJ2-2,TGTGCCAGCAGTCTGGCGGTGGGAGGCACCGGGGAGCTGTTTTTT,CASSLAVGGTGELFF
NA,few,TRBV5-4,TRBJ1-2,TGTGCCAGCAGCCAGGTGAACTATGGCTACACCTTC,CASSQVNYGYTF
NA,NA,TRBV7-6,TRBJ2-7,TGTGCCAGCGCCTCTAGCTTAGCCTACGAGCAGTACTTC,CASASSLAYEQYF
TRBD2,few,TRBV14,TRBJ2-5,TGTGCCAGCAGCCAAGATCACGGACTAGTGGTTTCGGACCAAGAGACCCAGTACTTC,CASSQDHGLVVSDQETQYF
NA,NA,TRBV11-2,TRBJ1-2,TGTGCCAGCAGCTTAGAATTCCTCCGGGAATATGGCTACACCTTC,CASSLEFLREYGYTF
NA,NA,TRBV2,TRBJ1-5,TGTGCCAGCAGTGATTTCTGGCCCCAATATAGCAATCAGCCCCAGCATTTT,CASSDFWPQYSNQPQHF
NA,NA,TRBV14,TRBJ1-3,TGTGCCAGCAGCCCATTAGGATCGCGAGGGAAGCCTGGAAACACCATATATTTT,CASSPLGSRGKPGNTIYF
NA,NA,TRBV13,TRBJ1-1,TGTGCCAGCAGCCTGCCGGCAGGAACTAACACTGAAGCTTTCTTT,CASSLPAGTNTEAFF
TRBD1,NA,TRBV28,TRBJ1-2,TGTGCCAGCAGACTGGGACAGGGGAGGAACTATGGCTACACCTTC,CASRLGQGRNYGYTF
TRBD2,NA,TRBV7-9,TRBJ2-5,TGTGCCAGCAGCCCCCCGGGTAGCGGGAGTGAGACCCAGTACTTC,CASSPPGSGSETQYF
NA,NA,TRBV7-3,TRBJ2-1,TGTGCCAGCAGCTTACGGAGTTCCTACAATGAGCAGTTCTTC,CASSLRSSYNEQFF
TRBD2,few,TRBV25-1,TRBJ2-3,TGTGCCACCACAGCGGGAGGCACAGATACGCAGTATTTT,CATTAGGTDTQYF
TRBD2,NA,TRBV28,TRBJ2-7,TGTGCCAGCAGCCCAACGGGGACTAGCGGGGAGTACGAGCAGTACTTC,CASSPTGTSGEYEQYF
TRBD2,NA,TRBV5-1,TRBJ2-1,TGCGCCAGCAGCTTGGAGTCTAGCGGGCACTTCAATGAGCAGTTCTTC,CASSLESSGHFNEQFF
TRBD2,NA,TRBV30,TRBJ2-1,TGTGCCTGGAGTCCCCCCGGGGGGTACAATGAGCAGTTCTTC,CAWSPPGGYNEQFF
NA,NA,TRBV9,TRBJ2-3,TGTGCCAGCAGCCCGAATCAGATATCCACAGATACGCAGTATTTT,CASSPNQISTDTQYF
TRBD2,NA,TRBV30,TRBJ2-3,TGTGCCTGGAATAGACTAGCGGGCCTCACAGATACGCAGTATTTT,CAWNRLAGLTDTQYF
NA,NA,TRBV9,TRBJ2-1,TGTGCCAGCAGCGTAGACGAGGGGGCCTACAATGAGCAGTTCTTC,CASSVDEGAYNEQFF
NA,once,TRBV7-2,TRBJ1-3,TGTGCCAGCAGCTTAGTGACAGCCTCTGGAAACACCATATATTTT,CASSLVTASGNTIYF
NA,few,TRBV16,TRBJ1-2,TGTGCCAGCAGTAGGGACACCGGCTACACCTTC,CASSRDTGYTF
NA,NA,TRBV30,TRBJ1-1,TGTGCCTGGAATGGGGGGGCGCGAGGGTCAGTGGACACTGAAGCTTTCTTT,CAWNGGARGSVDTEAFF
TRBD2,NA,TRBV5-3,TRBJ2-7,TGTGCCAGAAGCTTGGTAGATTCGGGTGCTAGCGGGAGGTGCTACGAGCAGTACTTC,CARSLVDSGASGRCYEQYF
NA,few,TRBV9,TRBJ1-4,TGTGCCAGCAGCGTAGAAGGGAGAGGCCGTGAAAAACTGTTTTTT,CASSVEGRGREKLFF
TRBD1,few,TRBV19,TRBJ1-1,TGTGCCAGTAGGGACAGGTCCACCTCAAACACTGAAGCTTTCTTT,CASRDRSTSNTEAFF
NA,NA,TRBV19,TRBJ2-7,TGTGCCAGTAGTGTCCCCGGGACTGGGTCCTACGAGCAGTACTTC,CASSVPGTGSYEQYF
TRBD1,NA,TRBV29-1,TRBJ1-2,TGCAGCGTTGACGGACAGGGGGCAGGCTATGGCTACACCTTC,CSVDGQGAGYGYTF
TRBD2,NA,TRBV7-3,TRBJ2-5,TGTGCCAGCAGTCAGAGCGGGATACAAGAGACCCAGTACTTC,CASSQSGIQETQYF
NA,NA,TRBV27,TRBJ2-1,TGTGCCAGCAGCCGGAGCACCTACAATGAGCAGTTCTTC,CASSRSTYNEQFF
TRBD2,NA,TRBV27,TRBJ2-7,TGTGCCAGCATCAATAGCGGGGGCTACGAGCAGTACTTC,CASINSGGYEQYF
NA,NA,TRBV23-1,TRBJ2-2,TGCGCCAGCAGTCAATCGGAGCCGGGAGAGGATGACACCGGGGAGCTGTTTTTT,CASSQSEPGEDDTGELFF
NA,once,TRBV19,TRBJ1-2,TGTGCCAGTAATCGGACTCCTAACTATGGCTACACCTTC,CASNRTPNYGYTF
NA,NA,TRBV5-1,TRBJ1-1,TGCGCCAGTAAAGGAGAGCTTACTGAAGCTTTCTTT,CASKGELTEAFF
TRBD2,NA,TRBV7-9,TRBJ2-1,TGTGCCAGCAGCCCCCGACTAGCCCCGCGGGGTGAGCAGTTCTTC,CASSPRLAPRGEQFF
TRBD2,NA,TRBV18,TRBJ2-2,TGTGCCAGCTCACCACTTACTAGCGGGAGAATGACCGGGGAGCTGTTTTTT,CASSPLTSGRMTGELFF
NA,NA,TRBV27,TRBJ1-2,TGTGCCAGCAGTTTTTCGCCACTAAATGGCTACACCTTC,CASSFSPLNGYTF
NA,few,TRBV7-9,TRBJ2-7,TGTGCCAGCAGGCAAGGGGGAGAGGCCTACGAGCAGTACTTC,CASRQGGEAYEQYF
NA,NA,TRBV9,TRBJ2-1,TGTGCCAGCAGCGCGGACATCAGCTCCTACAATGAGCAGTTCTTC,CASSADISSYNEQFF
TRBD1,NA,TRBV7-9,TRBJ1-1,TGTGCCAGCAGACCGCGGACAGGGAACACTGAAGCTTTCTTT,CASRPRTGNTEAFF